This is a list of T cell receptor beta chains from one sample in a study of shared clonotypes between healthy human individuals. Assay: immunoSEQ multiplex PCR; the TCRdb copy retains only in-frame clones and omits some. In the table there are approximately 600,000 clones, approximately 96% of which are singletons. Sequenced sample: naive CD8+ T cells sorted from blood. These receptors originate from a woman in her 30s in good health. Both conserved end residues are part of each CDR3. A D gene is named only where the DNA matches it firmly. Clone size is not always given. Where it is, it says once, few, many or a class for expanded clones.

V: TRBV10-3; length: 13; size: .; J: TRBJ1-4; D: .; CDR3: CAIGDSLGEKLFF; DNA: TGTGCCATCGGAGACTCCCTCGGGGAAAAACTGTTTTTT
V: TRBV19; length: 14; size: .; J: TRBJ1-1; D: .; CDR3: CASSIIEGNTEAFF; DNA: TGTGCCAGTAGTATTATCGAGGGGAACACTGAAGCTTTCTTT
V: TRBV7-8; length: 17; size: .; J: TRBJ2-1; D: .; CDR3: CASSSHQLGEAYNEQFF; DNA: TGTGCCAGCAGCTCCCACCAATTAGGGGAGGCATACAATGAGCAGTTCTTC
V: TRBV7-9; length: 14; size: once; J: TRBJ2-7; D: .; CDR3: CASSLGDTDYEQYF; DNA: TGTGCCAGCAGCTTAGGCGACACAGACTACGAGCAGTACTTC
V: TRBV5-1; length: 18; size: .; J: TRBJ2-1; D: TRBD2; CDR3: CASSLVTSGLSSYNEQFF; DNA: TGCGCCAGCAGCTTGGTTACTAGCGGGTTGAGCTCCTACAATGAGCAGTTCTTC
V: TRBV29-1; length: 14; size: .; J: TRBJ2-7; D: .; CDR3: CSVGIARGGYEQYF; DNA: TGCAGCGTTGGGATCGCCAGGGGAGGCTACGAGCAGTACTTC
V: TRBV28; length: 12; size: once; J: TRBJ2-2; D: .; CDR3: CASSPPGRELFF; DNA: TGTGCCAGCAGCCCCCCGGGCCGGGAGCTGTTTTTT
V: TRBV4-1; length: 15; size: .; J: TRBJ1-3; D: .; CDR3: CASNQVGGSGNTIYF; DNA: TGCGCCAGCAACCAAGTAGGTGGCTCTGGAAACACCATATATTTT
V: TRBV7-2; length: 15; size: .; J: TRBJ2-3; D: .; CDR3: CASSPATGALDTQYF; DNA: TGTGCCAGCAGCCCAGCTACGGGAGCCCTAGATACGCAGTATTTT
V: TRBV28; length: 13; size: .; J: TRBJ2-7; D: .; CDR3: CASSFAPTYEQYF; DNA: TGTGCCAGCAGTTTCGCACCTACCTACGAGCAGTACTTC
V: TRBV29-1; length: 13; size: .; J: TRBJ2-2; D: .; CDR3: CSVGAARRGELFF; DNA: TGCAGCGTTGGGGCGGCCCGGCGCGGGGAGCTGTTTTTT
V: TRBV27; length: 15; size: .; J: TRBJ1-5; D: TRBD1; CDR3: CASRTGVRSNQPQHF; DNA: TGTGCCAGCAGGACAGGGGTTAGAAGCAATCAGCCCCAGCATTTT
V: TRBV19; length: 13; size: .; J: TRBJ2-7; D: .; CDR3: CATQQGHLYEQYF; DNA: TGTGCCACACAGCAGGGACACCTCTACGAGCAGTACTTC
V: TRBV19; length: 16; size: .; J: TRBJ2-4; D: .; CDR3: CASTLEGGVSKNIQYF; DNA: TGTGCCAGTACCCTGGAGGGAGGCGTATCCAAAAACATTCAGTACTTC
V: TRBV27; length: 14; size: .; J: TRBJ1-2; D: .; CDR3: CASSHGTPQGGYTF; DNA: TGTGCCAGCAGCCACGGGACCCCTCAGGGAGGCTACACCTTC
V: TRBV19; length: 14; size: .; J: TRBJ2-5; D: TRBD1; CDR3: CASRPRTGEETQYF; DNA: TGTGCCAGTAGACCTCGGACAGGGGAAGAGACCCAGTACTTC
V: TRBV28; length: 15; size: .; J: TRBJ2-1; D: TRBD2; CDR3: CASSFGTSGRSEQFF; DNA: TGTGCCAGCAGTTTTGGGACTAGCGGGAGATCTGAGCAGTTCTTC
V: TRBV13; length: 17; size: .; J: TRBJ2-1; D: TRBD2; CDR3: CASSPWGGGRISNEQFF; DNA: TGTGCCAGCAGCCCCTGGGGGGGAGGGCGGATCTCCAATGAGCAGTTCTTC
V: TRBV11-1; length: 14; size: .; J: TRBJ1-1; D: TRBD1; CDR3: CASSVGQGATWAFF; DNA: TGTGCCAGCAGCGTTGGACAGGGGGCCACTTGGGCTTTCTTT
V: TRBV29-1; length: 11; size: .; J: TRBJ2-7; D: .; CDR3: CSVEIGYEQYF; DNA: TGCAGCGTTGAAATTGGCTATGAGCAGTACTTC
V: TRBV28; length: 14; size: .; J: TRBJ2-7; D: .; CDR3: CASSFGQISYEQYF; DNA: TGTGCCAGCAGTTTCGGACAGATATCCTACGAGCAGTACTTC
V: TRBV29-1; length: 14; size: .; J: TRBJ2-1; D: .; CDR3: CSVGGDISYNEQFF; DNA: TGCAGCGTCGGCGGGGATATCAGTTACAATGAGCAGTTCTTC
V: TRBV15; length: 15; size: once; J: TRBJ2-7; D: TRBD1; CDR3: CATSRDLGTAYEQYF; DNA: TGTGCCACCAGCAGAGATCTAGGGACAGCCTACGAGCAGTACTTC
V: TRBV29-1; length: 14; size: .; J: TRBJ1-1; D: .; CDR3: CSSRGGELGTEAFF; DNA: TGCAGCTCCCGGGGAGGGGAATTGGGCACTGAAGCTTTCTTT
V: TRBV11-3; length: 15; size: .; J: TRBJ2-6; D: .; CDR3: CASSLGFSGANVLTF; DNA: TGTGCCAGCAGCCTGGGTTTCTCTGGGGCCAACGTCCTGACTTTC
V: TRBV27; length: 15; size: .; J: TRBJ2-7; D: TRBD2; CDR3: CASRDSGGGAYEQYF; DNA: TGTGCCAGCAGAGATAGCGGGGGAGGCGCCTACGAGCAGTACTTC
V: TRBV11-2; length: 15; size: once; J: TRBJ1-2; D: .; CDR3: CASSPTLEALYGYTF; DNA: TGTGCCAGCAGCCCCACTCTGGAGGCTCTCTATGGCTACACCTTC
V: TRBV19; length: 15; size: .; J: TRBJ2-7; D: .; CDR3: CASSPTGAPRGEQYF; DNA: TGTGCCAGTAGCCCTACCGGGGCCCCGAGGGGCGAGCAGTACTTC
V: TRBV29-1; length: 14; size: .; J: TRBJ2-7; D: TRBD2; CDR3: CSAVRREDSYEQYF; DNA: TGCAGCGCCGTGAGACGGGAGGACTCCTACGAGCAGTACTTC
V: TRBV5-4; length: 14; size: .; J: TRBJ2-7; D: .; CDR3: CASSFWGSSYEQYF; DNA: TGTGCCAGCAGCTTTTGGGGCAGCTCCTACGAGCAGTACTTC
V: TRBV28; length: 14; size: .; J: TRBJ1-2; D: .; CDR3: CASRAASTAYGYTF; DNA: TGTGCCAGCAGAGCCGCCTCGACAGCCTATGGCTACACCTTC
V: TRBV7-2; length: 14; size: .; J: TRBJ2-1; D: .; CDR3: CASSPLGAINEQFF; DNA: TGTGCCAGCAGCCCCCTCGGGGCAATAAATGAGCAGTTCTTC
V: TRBV30; length: 13; size: .; J: TRBJ2-7; D: .; CDR3: CAWSVPSPYEQYF; DNA: TGTGCCTGGAGTGTACCTAGTCCTTACGAGCAGTACTTC
V: TRBV7-9; length: 14; size: .; J: TRBJ1-4; D: .; CDR3: CASSSLGTNEKLFF; DNA: TGTGCCAGCAGCTCATTGGGGACTAATGAAAAACTGTTTTTT
V: TRBV27; length: 13; size: .; J: TRBJ1-2; D: .; CDR3: CASSTGLTLKRTF; DNA: TGTGCCAGCAGTACCGGCCTCACATTGAAGCGCACCTTC
V: TRBV27; length: 16; size: .; J: TRBJ1-5; D: TRBD1; CDR3: CASSSRTGGRFEPQHF; DNA: TGTGCCAGCAGTTCCCGGACAGGGGGTCGGTTTGAGCCCCAGCATTTT
V: TRBV4-1; length: 19; size: .; J: TRBJ2-5; D: TRBD2; CDR3: CASSQVGLAGAPGEETQYF; DNA: TGCGCCAGCAGCCAAGTGGGACTAGCGGGAGCCCCCGGGGAGGAGACCCAGTACTTC
V: TRBV28; length: 14; size: .; J: TRBJ2-3; D: TRBD1; CDR3: CASSLTGGSDTQYF; DNA: TGTGCCAGCAGTTTAACAGGGGGGTCAGATACGCAGTATTTT
V: TRBV9; length: 14; size: .; J: TRBJ1-2; D: .; CDR3: CASSVERSFYGYTF; DNA: TGTGCCAGCAGCGTAGAAAGGAGCTTCTATGGCTACACCTTC
V: TRBV20-1; length: 11; size: .; J: TRBJ2-7; D: .; CDR3: CSARERYEQYF; DNA: TGCAGTGCTAGAGAACGATACGAGCAGTACTTC
V: TRBV19; length: 16; size: .; J: TRBJ2-5; D: TRBD2; CDR3: CASSPSREGVLETQYF; DNA: TGTGCCAGTAGTCCTTCGCGGGAGGGGGTGTTGGAGACCCAGTACTTC
V: TRBV6-5; length: 15; size: .; J: TRBJ2-1; D: .; CDR3: CASSYLAGTYNEQFF; DNA: TGTGCCAGCAGTTATTTGGCGGGTACCTACAATGAGCAGTTCTTC
V: TRBV9; length: 14; size: .; J: TRBJ2-3; D: .; CDR3: CASSVQGSTDTQYF; DNA: TGTGCCAGCAGCGTGCAGGGGTCGACAGATACGCAGTATTTT
V: TRBV7-2; length: 11; size: .; J: TRBJ2-1; D: .; CDR3: CASTFGLRQFF; DNA: TGTGCCAGCACCTTTGGACTTCGCCAATTCTTC
V: TRBV1; length: 13; size: .; J: TRBJ1-5; D: .; CDR3: CTSSGPHVRPQHF; DNA: TGCACCAGCAGCGGGCCCCACGTCAGGCCCCAGCATTTT
V: TRBV5-1; length: 14; size: .; J: TRBJ1-5; D: .; CDR3: CASSLDGSYQPQHF; DNA: TGCGCCAGCAGCTTGGACGGCAGTTATCAGCCCCAGCATTTT
V: TRBV30; length: 12; size: .; J: TRBJ2-1; D: TRBD2; CDR3: CAWNLAGQEQFF; DNA: TGTGCCTGGAACCTAGCGGGACAGGAGCAGTTCTTC
V: TRBV7-2; length: 19; size: .; J: TRBJ1-5; D: TRBD1; CDR3: CASSLGTWDRGRGGQPQHF; DNA: TGTGCCAGCAGCTTAGGGACCTGGGACAGGGGACGAGGAGGACAGCCCCAGCATTTT
V: TRBV6-5; length: 13; size: .; J: TRBJ2-7; D: TRBD1; CDR3: CASSYPGGHEQYF; DNA: TGTGCCAGCAGTTATCCAGGGGGCCACGAGCAGTACTTC
V: TRBV19; length: 15; size: .; J: TRBJ1-5; D: .; CDR3: CASSIVPYSNQPQHF; DNA: TGTGCCAGTAGTATAGTACCGTATAGCAATCAGCCCCAGCATTTT
V: TRBV7-9; length: 14; size: .; J: TRBJ2-2; D: .; CDR3: CASSLALSTGELFF; DNA: TGTGCCAGCAGCTTAGCGCTTAGCACCGGGGAGCTGTTTTTT
V: TRBV9; length: 14; size: .; J: TRBJ2-3; D: TRBD2; CDR3: CASSVGLVTDTQYF; DNA: TGTGCCAGCAGCGTCGGACTAGTAACAGATACGCAGTATTTT
V: TRBV9; length: 15; size: .; J: TRBJ2-1; D: .; CDR3: CASSGVAGNYNEQFF; DNA: TGTGCCAGCAGCGGGGTGGCGGGTAACTACAATGAGCAGTTCTTC
V: TRBV10-3; length: 14; size: .; J: TRBJ2-5; D: TRBD1; CDR3: CAIRGQGTQETQYF; DNA: TGTGCCATCAGGGGACAGGGTACCCAAGAGACCCAGTACTTC